This T cell receptor beta chain was observed in a study of blood T cell repertoires in COVID-19. Study details: T cells, B-cell-depleted T cells, or PBMCs supplied cDNA or gDNA.

Sequencing used immunoSEQ multiplex PCR; TCRdb keeps in-frame clones, though not all of them. This sample yields some 160,000 clones, of which around 79% are seen a single time; approximately 8.6% belongs to the top ten. The CDR3 extends over 15 amino acids. V was pared by 5 bases and J by 3 bases, with 17 bases between. Looked up from germline, CDR1 is SGHAT and CDR2 is FQNNGV. The receptor was isolated from a middle-aged man with active or convalescent COVID-19. The chain couples TRBV11-2 to TRBJ2-7; D is unclear. Sequenced: peripheral blood. CDR3 nucleotide sequence: TGTGCCAGCAGCCCCCCGAACTACCCCTTCTACGAGCAGTACTTC. This translates into CASSPPNYPFYEQYF.